This T cell receptor beta chain emerged from a study of cytomegalovirus exposure and HLA in healthy donors. Study-wide background: A data release that came early held 80 million or so unique TCRs from HLA-typed donors.

60 Vbeta and 13 Jbeta primers were used in PCR. This table comes from immunoSEQ multiplex PCR, and its TCRdb copy is limited to in-frame clones, with some not included. The data show more than 150,000 clones, with more than 65% seen just once and around 1.2% held by the top ten. This TCR derives from a girl aged 2-10 years in good health and CMV-seropositive. The specimen was PBMCs.

The chain's CDR3 is CASSLWVRGAGELFF. The CDR3, as DNA: TGCGCCAGCAGCTTGTGGGTCAGGGGCGCCGGGGAGCTGTTTTTT. V is TRBV5-1 and J is TRBJ2-2; a weak D match, TRBD1 (6 bases). The CDR3 covers 15 residues. V was shortened by 1 base and J by 6 bases, with 13 bases between the two germline ends. The germline V gene encodes CDR1 SGHRS and CDR2 YFSETQ.